Each of the 8 T cell receptor beta chains below was sequenced from the same sample in a study of cytotoxic CD8 clonotypes in ibrutinib-treated CLL. The data were produced by immunoSEQ multiplex PCR, yet TCRdb's version contains in-frame clones alone and is incomplete. The data show fewer than 400,000 clones, with about 61% seen just once and roughly 6.3% held by the top ten. Here the sequenced sample was PBMCs, taken after 36 months of ibrutinib treatment. These receptors were taken from a human donor with chronic lymphocytic leukemia.

The genes are TRBV14 and TRBJ2-2, with D hard to call. Trimming shortened V by 0 bases and J by 6 bases, and 17 bases separated the two germline ends. From germline, CDR1 is SGHDN and CDR2 FVKESK. The CDR3 extends over 17 amino acids. The CDR3 sequence is CASSQESWIHTAGELFF. The CDR3 DNA reads TGTGCCAGCAGCCAAGAATCGTGGATCCATACGGCCGGGGAGCTGTTTTTT.

The chain uses TRBV7-2 and TRBJ1-1; 7 positions agree with TRBD1. The CDR3 has 14 residues. V shed 5 bases and J 6 bases; nucleotides not matched to a gene: 9. Germline V gene lookup returns CDR1 SGHTA and CDR2 FQGNSA. The CDR3 loop reads CASSRTRGRPEAFF. The CDR3 bases are TGTGCCAGCAGCCGAACAAGGGGGCGTCCTGAAGCTTTCTTT.

V and J are TRBV4-2 and TRBJ2-3; TRBD1 is a possible D gene (5 bases). V lost 0 bases and J 2 bases, leaving 15 bases between the germline ends. CDR3 size: 17 residues. From germline, CDR1 is LGHNA and CDR2 YNFKEQ. The CDR3 nucleotides read TGTGCCAGCAGCCAAGATGCACGCAGGGCCCCCACAGATACGCAGTATTTT. Translated, it gives CASSQDARRAPTDTQYF.

The chain recombines TRBV27 with TRBJ2-2, with TRBD1 identical over 9 bases. The ends lost 5 bases at V and 5 bases at J; junction bases unmatched: 12. CDR1 is MNHEY and CDR2 is SMNVEV in the germline V gene (reference sequence). The CDR3 contains 17 residues. CDR3 loop: CASSLYRGPVETGELFF. The CDR3 coding sequence is TGTGCCAGCAGTCTATACAGGGGGCCTGTAGAAACCGGGGAGCTGTTTTTT.

This rearrangement joins TRBV6-5 to TRBJ2-7, with D uncertain. The CDR3 covers 16 residues. V lost 2 bases, J lost 3 bases, and 17 bases lay in between. The germline gives CDR1 MNHEY, CDR2 SVGAGI. CDR3 protein: CASSYLTRFAGYEQYF. The CDR3 nucleotides are TGTGCCAGCAGTTACCTAACTCGATTTGCCGGCTACGAGCAGTACTTC.

V usage is TRBV5-1 and J usage is TRBJ2-6; perhaps TRBD1 as D (5 bases). CDR3 length equals 17 residues. Trimming removed 0 bases at V and 2 bases at J, with 12 bases between. CDR1 and CDR2 from the germline V gene are SGHRS and YFSETQ. In DNA, the CDR3 is TGCGCCAGCAGCTTGGAATGGGCAGGGCCTGGGGCCAACGTCCTGACTTTC. It is translated as CASSLEWAGPGANVLTF.

V gene TRBV19 combines with J gene TRBJ2-1; D gene uncertain. Trimming removed 3 bases from V and 1 base from J, with 7 bases in between. The CDR3 length is 14 residues. Germline values: CDR1 LNHDA, CDR2 SQIVND (reference sequence). The CDR3 DNA reads TGTGCCAGTAGTATGTCAGCTTCCTACAATGAGCAGTTCTTC. It translates to CASSMSASYNEQFF.

V and J are TRBV15 and TRBJ1-1, with D possibly TRBD1 on 5 matching bases. V dropped 6 bases and J dropped 5 bases, with 13 bases sitting between them. From germline, CDR1 is LNHNV and CDR2 YYDKDF (reference sequence). The CDR3 contains 13 residues. The CDR3 here is CATSSPGGTEAFF. CDR3 DNA sequence: TGTGCCACCAGTTCCCCTGGGGGGACTGAAGCTTTCTTT.